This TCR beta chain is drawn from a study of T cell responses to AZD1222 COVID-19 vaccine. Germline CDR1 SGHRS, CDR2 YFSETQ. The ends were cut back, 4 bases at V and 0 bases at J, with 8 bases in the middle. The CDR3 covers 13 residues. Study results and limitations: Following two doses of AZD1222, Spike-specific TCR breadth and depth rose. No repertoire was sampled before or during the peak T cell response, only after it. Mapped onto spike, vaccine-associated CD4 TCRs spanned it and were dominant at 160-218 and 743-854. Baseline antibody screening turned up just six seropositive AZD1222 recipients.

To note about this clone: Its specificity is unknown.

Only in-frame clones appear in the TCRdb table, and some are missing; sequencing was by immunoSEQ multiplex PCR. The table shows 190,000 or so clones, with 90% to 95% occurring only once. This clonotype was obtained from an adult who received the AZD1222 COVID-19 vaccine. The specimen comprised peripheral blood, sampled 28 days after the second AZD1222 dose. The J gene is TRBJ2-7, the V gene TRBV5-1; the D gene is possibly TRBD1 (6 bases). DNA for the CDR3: TGCGCCAGCAGCACAGGGCCCTCCTACGAGCAGTACTTC. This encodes CASSTGPSYEQYF.